One sample yielded the 30 T cell receptor beta chains listed below, sequenced in a study of early T cells in non-severe SARS-CoV-2 infection. TCRdb used MiXCR to reprocess the 5' RACE reads, holding one entry per CDR3 protein. The sample includes 55,000 to 70,000 distinct CDR3 sequences, about 12% of them seen just once. The specimen comprised whole blood, sampled at baseline. These receptors were obtained from an adult who was a healthcare worker with PCR-confirmed SARS-CoV-2 infection or an uninfected control (not recorded which). The donor label of this sample is uncertain.

This clonotype occurred once. The chain couples TRBV5-6 to TRBJ1-2; TRBD1 might be the D (5 bases). CDR3 size: 13 residues. From germline, CDR1 is SGHDT and CDR2 YYEEEE. Trimming took 0 bases from V and 3 from J, leaving 6 bases between them. The CDR3 DNA reads as TGTGCCAGCAGCTTGGTGGGGGACTATGGCTACACCTTC. This sequence encodes CASSLVGDYGYTF.

V and J are TRBV2 and TRBJ2-3, with D unclear. This CDR3 spans 16 amino acids. Germline V gene data show CDR1 as SNHLY and CDR2 as FYNNEI. V dropped 7 bases and J dropped 0 bases, with 17 bases sitting between them. Written as DNA, the CDR3 is TGTGCCAGCACTAGTTTTACCCAATGGAGCACAGATACGCAGTATTTT. Amino acid sequence: CASTSFTQWSTDTQYF.

This clonotype appeared a few times. The chain joins TRBV11-2 to TRBJ2-7, with D unresolved. The CDR3 consists of 14 residues. CDR1 and CDR2 (germline): SGHAT, FQNNGV. The V end was cut by 3 bases, the J end by 2 bases, with 11 bases between. The CDR3 nucleotides read TGTGCCAGCAGCTTCCGCCCGGGCCCCTACGAGCAGTACGTC. Its translation is CASSFRPGPYEQYV.

At least ten counts were recorded for this clonotype. The CDR3 reads CASRGGSGGGETQYF. DNA for the CDR3: TGTGCCAGCAGAGGAGGTAGCGGGGGTGGCGAGACCCAGTACTTC. The rearrangement uses TRBV7-6 and TRBJ2-5, with 9 positions matching TRBD2. Trimming at V came to 6 bases and at J to 5 bases, leaving 10 bases not matched to a gene. Germline-derived CDR1 and CDR2 are SGHVS and FNYEAQ. The CDR3 length is 15 residues.

The V and J genes are TRBV24-1 and TRBJ2-2, with D perhaps matching TRBD2 (5 bases). This CDR3 contains 12 residues. From germline, CDR1 is KGHDR and CDR2 SFDVKD. Between the trimmed V and J ends, which lost 10 bases and 6 bases, there was a span of 11 bases. DNA of the CDR3: TGTGCCACGTCGGCGGGCGCCGGGGAGCTGTTTTTT. Protein sequence: CATSAGAGELFF.

The V gene is TRBV20-1, the J gene TRBJ1-4; no definite D call. CDR3 length equals 12 residues. Trimming left V 7 bases short and J 3 bases short, with 9 bases between. The V gene's germline CDR1 is DFQATT and CDR2 SNEGSKA (reference sequence). The DNA of the CDR3 is TGCAGTGGCCGTAGGGCTAATGAAAAACTGTTTTTT. Its translation: CSGRRANEKLFF.

This clonotype was detected ten times or more. This chain links TRBV7-9 with TRBJ1-2, with D maybe TRBD1 (5 bases). Deletions cut 1 base from V and 0 bases from J, with 12 bases between. Germline assignment: CDR1 SEHNR and CDR2 FQNEAQ (reference sequence). The CDR3 spans 16 residues. The CDR3 region has the DNA TGTGCCAGCAGCTTAGGTGTCGGGACCACTAACTATGGCTACACCTTC. It is translated as CASSLGVGTTNYGYTF.

This clonotype was detected many times. The chain carries TRBV20-1 and TRBJ2-7; D is unresolved. This CDR3 is 11 amino acids long. Trimming stripped 5 bases from V and 5 bases from J, with 10 bases between. From germline, CDR1 is DFQATT and CDR2 SNEGSKA (reference sequence). The CDR3 region has the DNA TGCAGTGCTCGCTCCGGTCACGAGCAGTACGTC. This translates into CSARSGHEQYV.

This clonotype was seen ten or more times. The V and J genes are TRBV3-1 and TRBJ2-1, with D possibly being TRBD1 (6 bases). Trimming pared 3 bases from V and 11 bases from J, leaving 11 bases between. Germline lookup yields CDR1 LGHDT and CDR2 YNNKEL (reference sequence). The CDR3 is 12 residues long. In DNA form, the CDR3 reads TGTGCCAGCAGCCAGTCGGACAGTAAGCAGTTCTTC. This gives the protein CASSQSDSKQFF.

This clonotype was seen at least ten times. This sequence joins TRBV5-1 and TRBJ1-1; no reliable D call. This CDR3 spans 12 amino acids. In germline, CDR1 is SGHRS, CDR2 YFSETQ. This CDR3 reads CASHKGNTEAFF. The CDR3 nucleotides read TGCGCTTCTCACAAGGGGAACACTGAAGCTTTCTTT.

This clonotype was seen a handful of times. The chain carries TRBV24-1 and TRBJ2-1; D is possibly TRBD2 (6 bases). CDR1 is KGHDR, CDR2 SFDVKD, per germline. The CDR3 length is 16 residues. Trimming stripped 2 bases from V and 2 bases from J, with 12 bases between. CDR3 bases: TGTGCCACCAGTGATTCGGGAGCGGACACCTACAATGAGCAGTTCTTC. This encodes CATSDSGADTYNEQFF.

The chain employs TRBV7-2 and TRBJ1-1; D uncertain. The V end lost 4 bases, the J end lost 3 bases, and 9 bases lay between the germline ends. The CDR3 has 13 residues. In germline, CDR1 is SGHTA, CDR2 FQGNSA. Here the CDR3 DNA reads TGTGCCAGCAGCTCCGAAAGGGACACTGAAGCTTTCTTT. It translates to CASSSERDTEAFF.

This clonotype was picked up a small number of times. The rearrangement uses TRBV4-1 and TRBJ2-6; 11 nucleotides match TRBD2. The CDR3 has 19 residues. V was pared by 1 base and J by 1 base, with 6 bases of the junction left unmatched. The germline gives CDR1 MGHRA, CDR2 YSYEKL. The DNA of the CDR3 is TGCGCCAGCAGCCAAGTTTTGACTAGCGGGGCATCTGGGGCCAACGTCCTGACTTTC. This sequence encodes CASSQVLTSGASGANVLTF.

In this sample, this clonotype turned up a few times. The chain recombines TRBV6-5 with TRBJ1-5, with 10 bases identical to TRBD1. There are 14 residues in the CDR3. Trimming at V came to 2 bases and at J to 7 bases, leaving 2 bases not matched to a gene. Germline CDR1 reads MNHEY; CDR2 reads SVGAGI. CDR3 nucleotide sequence: TGTGCCAGCAGTTACCGGGACAGGGGCCAGCCCCAGCATTTT. Amino acid sequence: CASSYRDRGQPQHF.

The chain links TRBV5-1 to TRBJ1-1; 7 bases match TRBD1. V lost 2 bases and J lost 0; bases outside the gene matches: 7. The germline gives CDR1 SGHRS, CDR2 YFSETQ. The length of the CDR3 is 16 residues. The CDR3 DNA reads as TGCGCCAGCAGCTTAACAGGGGCGACTTTGAACACTGAAGCTTTCTTT. It encodes CASSLTGATLNTEAFF.

This chain uses TRBV27 with TRBJ2-5; D call uncertain. The V end was cut by 5 bases, the J end by 1 base, with 14 bases between. The CDR3 totals 15 residues. Per the germline V gene, CDR1 is MNHEY and CDR2 is SMNVEV (reference sequence). CDR3 sequence (DNA): TGTGCCAGCAGTGACCGACATCCAGCCCAAGAGACCCAGTACTTC. It codes for CASSDRHPAQETQYF.

There are a few counts of this clonotype. The chain couples TRBV3-1 to TRBJ2-2; 9 nucleotides line up with TRBD2. The CDR3 covers 18 residues. V dropped 1 base and J dropped 3; count of bases not matched to a gene: 9. Germline V lookup: CDR1 LGHDT, CDR2 YNNKEL (reference sequence). The DNA of the CDR3 is TGTGCCAGCAGCCAAGGGCTAGCGGGGAGCTTTTACACCGGGGAGCTGTTTTTT. Translating it yields CASSQGLAGSFYTGELFF.

This clonotype came up many times. CDR3 residues: CASSEANGGTNEKLFF. The CDR3 coding sequence is TGTGCCAGCAGTGAAGCCAACGGGGGAACTAATGAAAAACTGTTTTTT. The chain joins TRBV6-1 to TRBJ1-4, with D maybe TRBD1 (5 bases). V lost 0 bases and J lost 1, with 9 bases in between. Looked up from germline, CDR1 is MNHNS and CDR2 is SASEGT. CDR3 length: 16 residues.

This clonotype was seen many times. The chain recombines TRBV18 with TRBJ1-1; D is perhaps TRBD1 (5 bases). The germline V gene has CDR1 KGHSH and CDR2 LQKENI. The V end was cut by 4 bases, the J end by 2 bases, with 8 bases between. CDR3 length: 13 residues. The CDR3 reads CASSLGLNTEAFF. The CDR3 coding sequence is TGTGCCAGCTCACTGGGACTTAACACTGAAGCTTTCTTT.

V is TRBV15 and J is TRBJ1-1; TRBD1 might be the D (6 bases). CDR3 size: 15 residues. The germline CDR1 and CDR2 sequences are LNHNV and YYDKDF (reference sequence). V lost 5 bases to trimming and J lost 5 bases, with 18 bases between them. The CDR3 spells CATSPSRGAKTEAFF. CDR3 DNA sequence: TGTGCCACCAGCCCAAGCAGGGGAGCTAAGACTGAAGCTTTCTTT.

This rearrangement joins TRBV9 to TRBJ2-3; D is unresolved. Trimming shortened V by 0 bases and J by 0 bases, and 8 bases separated the two germline ends. The germline V gene has CDR1 SGDLS and CDR2 YYNGEE. The CDR3 consists of 15 residues. The CDR3 sequence: CASSVVGSSTDTQYF. The CDR3 bases are TGTGCCAGCAGCGTAGTAGGCTCTAGCACAGATACGCAGTATTTT.

The chain carries TRBV4-1 and TRBJ1-5; 9 bases match TRBD1. The CDR3 spans 17 residues. Germline assignment: CDR1 MGHRA and CDR2 YSYEKL. The V gene end was trimmed by 0 bases and the J gene end by 2 bases; junction bases not matched to a gene: 5. CDR3 DNA sequence: TGCGCCAGCAGCCAAGAACTGGACAGGGGTCGCAATCAGCCCCAGCATTTT. Translation: CASSQELDRGRNQPQHF.

V and J are TRBV4-1 and TRBJ2-3; 9 bases match TRBD2. Germline assignment: CDR1 MGHRA and CDR2 YSYEKL. The length of the CDR3 is 18 residues. V lost 3 bases, J lost 3 bases, and 13 bases stayed unmatched. This CDR3 is CASSHRLAEGSGTDTQYF. DNA for the CDR3: TGCGCCAGCAGCCATAGACTAGCGGAAGGCTCGGGTACAGATACGCAGTATTTT.

This chain uses TRBV6-1 with TRBJ1-5, with unresolved D. V shed 8 bases and J shed 0 bases, with 14 bases lying between them. From germline, CDR1 is MNHNS and CDR2 SASEGT. The CDR3 consists of 15 residues. This CDR3 is CASDSSGSSNQPQHF. CDR3 bases: TGTGCCAGCGATTCCTCAGGCAGTAGCAATCAGCCCCAGCATTTT.

This clonotype was counted only a few times. This chain connects TRBV12-3 or TRBV12-4 to TRBJ2-2; possible D gene TRBD1, 6 bases. This CDR3 spans 14 amino acids. The V end was cut by 5 bases, the J end by 5 bases, with 12 bases between. The CDR3 region has the DNA TGTGCCAGCAGTCCGGACAGAAATACCGGGGAGCTGTTTTTT. Its protein product is CASSPDRNTGELFF.

The V gene is TRBV10-3, the J gene TRBJ1-1; tentative D call: TRBD1 (5 bases). The germline V and J ends were trimmed by 8 bases and 0 bases, with 10 bases remaining between them. CDR1 ENHRY and CDR2 SYGVKD come from the germline V gene. The CDR3 is 13 residues long. In DNA form, the CDR3 reads TGTGCCATCCGGGACGGACTGAACACTGAAGCTTTCTTT. Translating gives CAIRDGLNTEAFF.

The chain couples TRBV7-9 to TRBJ2-3, with D possibly called TRBD1 or TRBD2 (5 bases each). The CDR3 has 17 amino acids. Germline V CDR1 and CDR2: SEHNR, FQNEAQ (reference sequence). The V and J ends lost 4 bases and 0 bases respectively, with 17 bases between them. CDR3 residues: CASSYRDAFTSTDTQYF. CDR3 in DNA: TGTGCCAGCAGCTATAGGGACGCTTTCACTAGCACAGATACGCAGTATTTT. The full variable domain, its missing parts supplied by reference TRBV7-9 and TRBJ2-3, is DTGVSQNPRHKITKRGQNVTFRCDPISEHNRLYWYRQTLGQGPEFLTYFQNEAQLEKSRLLSDRFSAERPKGSFSTLEIQRTEQGDSAMYLCASSYRDAFTSTDTQYFGPGTRLTVL.

The J gene is TRBJ1-2, the V gene TRBV24-1, with 9 bases matching TRBD1. The CDR3 is 16 residues long. The trim removed 4 bases at V and 6 bases at J, leaving 11 bases unmatched. Germline V gives CDR1 KGHDR, CDR2 SFDVKD. The CDR3 DNA reads as TGTGCCACCAGTGAGGATACAGGGGGCGCGCTTGATGGCTACACCTTC. This sequence encodes CATSEDTGGALDGYTF.

The J gene is TRBJ2-3, the V gene TRBV7-3, with a weak D call TRBD1 (6 bases). In germline, CDR1 is SGHTA, CDR2 FQGTGA. Between the trimmed V and J ends, which lost 4 bases and 1 base, there was a span of 9 bases. The CDR3 covers 14 residues. The CDR3 loop is CASSSGAGTDTQYF. As DNA, the CDR3 is TGTGCCAGCAGCTCAGGGGCCGGCACAGATACGCAGTATTTT.

The chain couples TRBV15 to TRBJ1-1, with D possibly matching TRBD1 (6 bases). The V end lost 0 bases, the J end lost 5 bases, and 10 bases lay between the germline ends. This CDR3 is 14 amino acids long. Germline lookup yields CDR1 LNHNV and CDR2 YYDKDF (reference sequence). The CDR3 DNA is TGTGCCACCAGCAGAGATCAGGGGCGAACTGAAGCTTTCTTT. It specifies CATSRDQGRTEAFF.